These T cell receptor beta chains were read from a single sample in a study of human T cells and chemical hapten exposure. Each CDR3 protein gets one entry after TCRdb re-called the RACE reads with MiXCR. The sample includes fewer than 500,000 distinct CDR3 sequences, more than 4.5% of them seen just once. Here the sequenced sample was whole blood, taken in connection with sensitization to the hapten diphenylcyclopropenone (DPC). These receptors were obtained from a woman aged 45-65 years with alopecia areata. Some clones in this sample may be carry-over from other donors' samples. Both conserved end residues are part of each CDR3. The D gene is left open where the match is weak. Expanded clones get a size class; other rows say once, few or many, or leave the size out.

abundance	v_gene	j_gene	d_gene	CDR3nt	CDR3aa
few	TRBV7-2	TRBJ2-3	TRBD2	TGTGCCAGCAGAGCGGTTAGCGGGAGAAGGGCAGATACGCAGTATTTT	CASRAVSGRRADTQYF
NA	TRBV27	TRBJ1-2	TRBD1	TGTGCCAGCAGTTCACGGACAGGGAACTATGGCTACACCTTC	CASSSRTGNYGYTF
many	TRBV7-9	TRBJ1-2	TRBD1	TGTGCCAGCAGCCCGGGACAGGGAGGTTTCGGGCGAGGCTACACCTTC	CASSPGQGGFGRGYTF
many	TRBV12-3/TRBV12-4	TRBJ1-4	NA	TGTGCCAGCAGTCCCACCGGTCCCAATGAAAAACTGTTTTTT	CASSPTGPNEKLFF
few	TRBV4-3	TRBJ2-1	NA	TGCGCCAGCAGCCGAGATAGCGTAAGCTCCTACAATGAGCAGTTCTTC	CASSRDSVSSYNEQFF
few	TRBV6-6	TRBJ2-7	TRBD2	TGTGCCAGCAGTCGACTAGCGGGAGACTACGAGCAGTACTTC	CASSRLAGDYEQYF
few	TRBV27	TRBJ1-2	NA	TGTGCCAGCACCGGCTGGGGGTTCTATGGCTACACCTTC	CASTGWGFYGYTF
many	TRBV10-3	TRBJ1-2	NA	TGTGCCATCAGTGAGTCTACAGCCGTGGCCTATGGCTACACCTTC	CAISESTAVAYGYTF
NA	TRBV7-9	TRBJ2-3	TRBD1	TGTGCCAGCAGCTTCCTAGGGACAGACACAGATACGCAGTATTTT	CASSFLGTDTDTQYF
NA	TRBV11-2	TRBJ1-1	NA	TGTGCCAGCAGCGAGGGGCCAGGGGCTGAAGCTTTCTTT	CASSEGPGAEAFF
NA	TRBV4-1	TRBJ2-7	TRBD2	TGCGCCAGCAGCCACCCGGGACTAGCTCCCCACGAGCAGTACTTC	CASSHPGLAPHEQYF
NA	TRBV2	TRBJ2-5	NA	TGTGCCTCGCGGACGACAGAGACCCAGTACTTC	CASRTTETQYF
many	TRBV7-6	TRBJ2-4	TRBD1	TGTGCCAGCAGCCCTGGACAGGCAGGCAAAAACATTCAGTACTTC	CASSPGQAGKNIQYF
many	TRBV29-1	TRBJ2-1	TRBD2	TGCAGCGTTTTAGCGGGAGGGTCCTACAATGAGCAGTTCTTC	CSVLAGGSYNEQFF
NA	TRBV14	TRBJ2-7	NA	TGTGCCAGCAGTGAAGGATTGACATCCTACGAGCAGTACTTC	CASSEGLTSYEQYF
many	TRBV7-9	TRBJ2-3	NA	TGTGCCACCCACTACACAGATACGCAGTATTTT	CATHYTDTQYF
few	TRBV3-1	TRBJ2-1	TRBD2	TGTGCCAGCAGCCCGGGACTAGCGGGAAGGGAGCAGTTCTTC	CASSPGLAGREQFF
few	TRBV11-2	TRBJ2-7	NA	TGTGCCAGCAGCTTATCGTCCGGGGGCAGGGGGTACCCCTACGAGCAGTACTTC	CASSLSSGGRGYPYEQYF
many	TRBV13	TRBJ2-3	TRBD2	TGTGCCAGCAGACATAATAGCGGGGGCACAGATACGCAGTATTTT	CASRHNSGGTDTQYF
few	TRBV3-1	TRBJ2-5	NA	TGTGCCAGCAGTTTGGACACGAAAGAGACCCAGTACTTC	CASSLDTKETQYF
many	TRBV4-2	TRBJ1-4	NA	TGTGCCAGCAGCCAAGATCAACGGGGTATACATGAAAAACTGTTTTTT	CASSQDQRGIHEKLFF
many	TRBV6-5	TRBJ2-1	TRBD2	TGTGCCAGCAGTTCACTAGTGGGAGGGTTTGATGAGCAGTTCTTC	CASSSLVGGFDEQFF
many	TRBV27	TRBJ2-3	NA	TGTGCCAGCAGTTTCGCCGCGGGACGCACAGATACGCAGTATTTT	CASSFAAGRTDTQYF
many	TRBV6-6	TRBJ1-1	TRBD1	TGTGCCAGCAGTTGGGGCCACAGGGGGCAGAACACTGAAGCTTTCTTT	CASSWGHRGQNTEAFF
many	TRBV7-2	TRBJ1-2	NA	TGTGCCAGCAGCCATGGACAGCACTATGGCTACACCTTC	CASSHGQHYGYTF
many	TRBV29-1	TRBJ2-7	NA	TGCAGCGTCCAGGGAGGACAAGGGAAGCTCTACGAGCAGTACTTC	CSVQGGQGKLYEQYF
once	TRBV20-1	TRBJ2-7	TRBD2	TGCAGTGCTAGTGCGCTAGCGGGAGGCGAGCAGTACTTC	CSASALAGGEQYF
many	TRBV27	TRBJ2-4	NA	TGTGCCAGCGGTTGGCTAAACATTCAGTACTTC	CASGWLNIQYF
many	TRBV2	TRBJ1-5	TRBD1	TGTGCCAGCAGCGGACAGGGCTTAGGAAGCAATCAGCCCCAGCATTTT	CASSGQGLGSNQPQHF
many	TRBV2	TRBJ2-3	NA	TGTGCCACGGCTCCCGACAGGAGCACAGATACGCAGTATTTT	CATAPDRSTDTQYF
many	TRBV28	TRBJ2-5	NA	TGTGCCATCCGGAGGGGTCAAGAGACCCAGTACTTC	CAIRRGQETQYF
many	TRBV7-9	TRBJ2-3	NA	TGTGCCAGCAGCTTAAGCAGTCCAGACACAGATACGCAGTATTTT	CASSLSSPDTDTQYF
many	TRBV6-5	TRBJ1-2	NA	TGTGCCGCTTTTTTTTCTAACTATGGCTACACCTTC	CAAFFSNYGYTF